This T cell receptor (beta chain) was recorded in a study of blood T cell repertoires in COVID-19. Background on the study: Collection of acute and convalescent COVID-19 samples took place in the United States, Italy and Spain.

The assay was immunoSEQ multiplex PCR, and TCRdb's table has in-frame clones only and misses some. The table shows about 34,000 clones, with approximately 82% occurring only once. CDR1 is LNHDA and CDR2 is SQIVND in the germline V gene (reference sequence). This CDR3 has 15 amino acids. Unmatched junction bases numbered 3, after V lost 5 bases and J lost 6 bases. Sequenced: peripheral blood. The J gene is TRBJ2-1, the V gene TRBV19; TRBD2 agrees at 14 bases. The TCR sequence derives from a woman between 55 and 75 years old with acute or convalescent COVID-19. The CDR3 DNA follows: TGTGCCAGTAGTGATGGACTAGCGGGGGGCAATGAGCAGTTCTTC. The encoded protein is CASSDGLAGGNEQFF.